Listed below are T cell receptor beta chains from one sample, sequenced in a study of neurological immune-mediated disorders. Via MiXCR, TCRdb re-called the 5' RACE reads, giving one row per CDR3 protein. The data hold just under 45,000 distinct CDR3 sequences, with more than 9.5% observed a single time. Sequencing used PBMCs. The receptor source for this set is a female donor in good health. The CDR3 runs from the conserved cysteine through the conserved F or W. Fields, in order: V gene, J gene, CDR3 protein.

v_call: TRBV29-1; j_call: TRBJ2-3; cdr3_aa: CSVEEGGGDTQYF
v_call: TRBV3-1; j_call: TRBJ1-5; cdr3_aa: CASSQGVGNSASPQHF
v_call: TRBV29-1; j_call: TRBJ1-1; cdr3_aa: CSVVTAPFFGEAFF
v_call: TRBV5-1; j_call: TRBJ2-1; cdr3_aa: CASSLATSSYNEQFF
v_call: TRBV12-3/TRBV12-4; j_call: TRBJ1-2; cdr3_aa: CASSFSGQINYGYTF
v_call: TRBV5-1; j_call: TRBJ2-2; cdr3_aa: CASRWGANTGELFF
v_call: TRBV5-1; j_call: TRBJ2-3; cdr3_aa: CASSLRADTQYF
v_call: TRBV20-1; j_call: TRBJ1-4; cdr3_aa: CSARDKGQGATLFF
v_call: TRBV3-1; j_call: TRBJ1-6; cdr3_aa: CASSQRLDSPLHF
v_call: TRBV29-1; j_call: TRBJ1-2; cdr3_aa: CSVEGQGNGYTF
v_call: TRBV9; j_call: TRBJ1-1; cdr3_aa: CASSGRGTGSTEAFF
v_call: TRBV14; j_call: TRBJ2-2; cdr3_aa: CATRPTNTGELFF
v_call: TRBV5-5; j_call: TRBJ2-7; cdr3_aa: CASSLGTYEQYF
v_call: TRBV12-3/TRBV12-4; j_call: TRBJ2-1; cdr3_aa: CASRGEDNEQFF
v_call: TRBV29-1; j_call: TRBJ1-1; cdr3_aa: CSTYGQANTEAFF
v_call: TRBV5-1; j_call: TRBJ2-7; cdr3_aa: CASSFGGGYEQYF
v_call: TRBV7-9; j_call: TRBJ1-2; cdr3_aa: CASSYTYGYTF
v_call: TRBV7-2; j_call: TRBJ2-1; cdr3_aa: CASSLAFGNEQFF
v_call: TRBV12-3/TRBV12-4; j_call: TRBJ2-1; cdr3_aa: CASRTSGSYNEQFF
v_call: TRBV5-1; j_call: TRBJ1-3; cdr3_aa: CASSLVAGNNGNTIYF
v_call: TRBV14; j_call: TRBJ2-3; cdr3_aa: CASSPQSGGAGDTQYF
v_call: TRBV5-1; j_call: TRBJ2-5; cdr3_aa: CASSLGVHQETQYF
v_call: TRBV5-1; j_call: TRBJ2-7; cdr3_aa: CASSLLDRTVDEQYF
v_call: TRBV20-1; j_call: TRBJ2-3; cdr3_aa: CSASGGGTDTQYF
v_call: TRBV12-3/TRBV12-4; j_call: TRBJ1-1; cdr3_aa: CASSEGLNTEAFF
v_call: TRBV2; j_call: TRBJ2-5; cdr3_aa: CASSLGGLAVQETQYF
v_call: TRBV3-1; j_call: TRBJ2-1; cdr3_aa: CASSRPPSSGRNEQFF
v_call: TRBV6-5; j_call: TRBJ2-7; cdr3_aa: CASSKNRGPYEQYF
v_call: TRBV5-1; j_call: TRBJ1-1; cdr3_aa: CASSLVGGVPKAFF
v_call: TRBV15; j_call: TRBJ1-5; cdr3_aa: CSNQPQHF
v_call: TRBV14; j_call: TRBJ2-2; cdr3_aa: CASSQILPGDTGELFF
v_call: TRBV5-1; j_call: TRBJ2-5; cdr3_aa: CASSLGTGGWTQYF
v_call: TRBV24-1; j_call: TRBJ2-1; cdr3_aa: CATSDIKRGGEQFF
v_call: TRBV20-1; j_call: TRBJ2-5; cdr3_aa: CSASGETQYF
v_call: TRBV12-3/TRBV12-4; j_call: TRBJ2-7; cdr3_aa: CASSTDDRPYEQYF
v_call: TRBV12-3/TRBV12-4; j_call: TRBJ2-3; cdr3_aa: CASSFGQGLDTQYF
v_call: TRBV7-8; j_call: TRBJ2-4; cdr3_aa: CASSPPKENIQYF
v_call: TRBV28; j_call: TRBJ2-5; cdr3_aa: CASSPGDQETQYF
v_call: TRBV9; j_call: TRBJ2-1; cdr3_aa: CASSARTTSNEQFF
v_call: TRBV21-1; j_call: TRBJ1-2; cdr3_aa: CASSKGGGQGDGYTF
v_call: TRBV5-1; j_call: TRBJ2-7; cdr3_aa: CASSIQGPPSYEQYF
v_call: TRBV11-2; j_call: TRBJ1-1; cdr3_aa: CASSLDPGGKTEAFF
v_call: TRBV5-1; j_call: TRBJ1-6; cdr3_aa: CASSFEGNSPLHF
v_call: TRBV29-1; j_call: TRBJ1-1; cdr3_aa: CSAGGPTARGNTEAFF
v_call: TRBV20-1; j_call: TRBJ2-3; cdr3_aa: CSARTTGGRGLAPLDTQYF
v_call: TRBV4-1; j_call: TRBJ2-5; cdr3_aa: CASSGSRQGSRETQYF
v_call: TRBV5-1; j_call: TRBJ2-7; cdr3_aa: CASSLRAGGPYEQYF
v_call: TRBV6-2/TRBV6-3; j_call: TRBJ2-5; cdr3_aa: CASVKFGFEETQYF
v_call: TRBV5-1; j_call: TRBJ1-1; cdr3_aa: CARSLVGGQTFF
v_call: TRBV11-3; j_call: TRBJ2-1; cdr3_aa: CASSLGGTRAYNEQFF
v_call: TRBV7-8; j_call: TRBJ1-1; cdr3_aa: CASSLIAGLNTEAFF
v_call: TRBV12-3/TRBV12-4; j_call: TRBJ1-6; cdr3_aa: CASGGRNSPLHF